The sequence of this TCR beta chain was determined in a study of T cell responses to AZD1222 COVID-19 vaccine (dated by TCRdb to about 2021). Some background on the complete study: A total of 233 trial participants underwent TCR sequencing, of whom about 210 received two doses of AZD1222 and some 26 received two doses of the MenACWY control vaccine. Trial participants were enrolled by age into 18-55, 56-69 and 70-plus year subgroups, with roughly 150, 30 and 60 TCR-sequenced participants respectively. Overall results and qualifications from the work: Because no samples from the day 14 peak response were available, repertoires could be characterized only after the peak T cell response. Participants were mostly white British, with more females than males. The authors suggested clonal diversity may have been underestimated. Vaccine-associated CD4 TCRs spanned the whole spike protein, with dominant responses in regions 160-218 and 743-854. In the small 56-69-year group, the increase in depth fell short of significance, most likely because of low power. After two AZD1222 doses, both the breadth and the depth of spike-specific TCRs were significantly higher than at day 0 and than in MenACWY recipients. Reportedly, almost half of the unique spike-specific TCRs recognized epitopes lying outside the regions that are mutated in the B.1.351 and B.1.1.7 variants. Only six AZD1222 recipients were SARS-CoV-2 seropositive at baseline, limiting conclusions about previously exposed vaccinees.

Trimming takes 4 bases from V and 4 bases from J, and the germline ends sit 6 bases apart. The germline V gene (reference sequence) gives CDR1 as SGHNT and CDR2 as YYREEE. The CDR3 goes from the cysteine to the phenylalanine over 13 residues. The entry retains the CDR3 DNA only, 39 bases that are in frame from base 1. With respect to this clone: Its antigen is still unknown. Base quality data are lacking; no much larger clone is found one base away.

The time point label on this specimen signifies: about 28 days (+/-7) after the second vaccine dose. Because spike-specific TCR depth and breadth did not differ between the two schedules, AZD1222 recipients who got a second dose at roughly 4 weeks were pooled with those who got a second dose at roughly 12 weeks. Vaccinee samples came from UK trials COV001 and COV002, including a single-blind randomized controlled phase 2/3 trial of AZD1222 (ChAdOx1 nCoV-19) in healthy adults. For TCRbeta chain sequencing, PBMC samples from trial participants were taken at day 0 and at day 28 after the second dose. The CDR3 regions of human TCRbeta chains were analyzed by immunosequencing. The source study handled its data this way. TCRs in the repertoires were compared against a reference library of SARS-CoV-2-specific TCRs that had been generated with the MIRA antigen-specificity platform. Breadth was defined as the fraction of unique TCRs that were SARS-CoV-2-associated. Depth was defined as the fraction of total T cells that were SARS-CoV-2-associated. Using the MIRA data, each spike-specific TCR was assigned both to the spike region to which the TCR was reactive and to a CD4 or CD8 class. Log10-transformed breadth and depth values were compared by one-way ANOVA with Sidak's multiple comparisons tests. TCRdb carries this immuneACCESS record with in-frame sequences only. Its versions omit some clonotypes, under half of them owing to an unresolved V gene in the studies checked, with the rest unexplained. Clonal size and the V and J genes are those of that table, whereas D and trimming came from the DNA. Across this sample there are 190,000 or so clones, with around nine tenths seen only once. The top ten constitute about 25% of the sample.

The receptor was derived from an adult who received the AZD1222 COVID-19 vaccine. The receptor chain draws on TRBV5-4 and TRBJ2-6; no D gene call is confident. Source: peripheral blood, taken 28 days after the second AZD1222 dose. The sequence in DNA is TGTGCCAGCAGCCGAGCCGGGGCCAACGTCCTGACTTTC. Its amino acids are CASSRAGANVLTF.